This entry lists 29 T cell receptor beta chains sequenced from one sample in a study of blood T cell repertoires in COVID-19. The method was immunoSEQ multiplex PCR; TCRdb's version includes in-frame clones alone and lacks a portion of them. The sample gives approximately 250,000 clones, approximately 85% of which show up once; 4% to 6% is in the top ten. The material sequenced was peripheral blood. These receptors were obtained from a man aged 45-65 years with COVID-19, enrolled during active disease.

V usage is TRBV29-1 and J usage is TRBJ2-3; 13 bases fit TRBD2. The CDR3 has 16 residues. Trimming cost V 6 bases and J 2 bases; bases outside gene matches: 8. CDR1 and CDR2 (germline): SQVTM, ANQGSEA. The DNA of the CDR3 is TGCAGCGTGGCCGGGACTAGCGGGGCGCACACAGATACGCAGTATTTT. Protein sequence: CSVAGTSGAHTDTQYF.

The chain joins TRBV12-3 or TRBV12-4 to TRBJ2-1, with TRBD2 matching over 13 bases. This CDR3 comprises 12 residues. The V segment lost 6 bases and the J segment 14 bases; nucleotides outside the gene matches: 4. For the CDR3, the DNA is TGTGCCAGCAGCCCGGGACTAGCGGGGAAGTTCTTC. This encodes CASSPGLAGKFF.

This chain joins TRBV28 and TRBJ1-5, with D possibly matching TRBD1 (6 bases). Germline CDR1 MDHEN, CDR2 SYDVKM. Trimming pared 7 bases from V and 0 bases from J, leaving 19 bases between. The length of the CDR3 is 17 residues. The CDR3 loop is CASNYGGRDGSNQPQHF. DNA for the CDR3: TGTGCCAGCAATTATGGGGGCAGGGATGGTAGCAATCAGCCCCAGCATTTT.

The rearrangement joins TRBV2 to TRBJ1-6; TRBD1 matches at 10 bases. Germline V gene data show CDR1 as SNHLY and CDR2 as FYNNEI. J lost 7 bases, V lost 8 bases, and 5 bases had no gene match. This CDR3 comprises 14 residues. CDR3 bases: TGTGCCAGCGCACCGGGACAGGGGAATTCACCCCTCCACTTT. It is translated as CASAPGQGNSPLHF. Variable domain in full (rest from reference TRBV2 and TRBJ1-6): EPEVTQTPSHQVTQMGQEVILRCVPISNHLYFYWYRQILGQKVEFLVSFYNNEISEKSEIFDDQFSVERPDGSNFTLKIRSTKLEDSAMYFCASAPGQGNSPLHFGNGTRLTVT.

The chain carries TRBV5-1 and TRBJ2-1; TRBD2 aligns across 13 bases. Germline-derived CDR1 and CDR2 are SGHRS and YFSETQ. The ends lost 4 bases at V and 6 bases at J; junction bases unmatched: 10. The CDR3 extends over 17 amino acids. The CDR3 region has the DNA TGCGCCAGCAGCGTAAGACGGACTAGCGGGGGAGGCAATGAGCAGTTCTTC. It specifies CASSVRRTSGGGNEQFF.

The V and J genes are TRBV29-1 and TRBJ2-7, with D possibly TRBD2 on 6 matching bases. V was clipped by 7 bases and J by 4 bases, with 14 bases between them. CDR3 size: 12 residues. Germline lookup yields CDR1 SQVTM and CDR2 ANQGSEA. CDR3 nucleotide sequence: TGCAGCGGAGGGGAAGGGACTTACGAGCAGTACTTC. This encodes CSGGEGTYEQYF.

The chain combines TRBV18 with TRBJ1-3, with TRBD1 identical over 9 bases. Germline CDR1 reads KGHSH; CDR2 reads LQKENI. V dropped 5 bases and J dropped 6; count of bases not matched to a gene: 5. This CDR3 spans 14 amino acids. The CDR3 spells CASSSGQGTNTIYF. CDR3 nucleotide sequence: TGTGCCAGCTCATCGGGACAGGGTACAAACACCATATATTTT. Supplemented by reference TRBV18 and TRBJ1-3, the full variable domain reads NAGVMQNPRHLVRRRGQEARLRCSPMKGHSHVYWYRQLPEEGLKFMVYLQKENIIDESGMPKERFSAEFPKEGPSILRIQQVVRGDSAAYFCASSSGQGTNTIYFGEGSWLTVV.

This clone appeared a single time. This chain connects TRBV5-1 to TRBJ2-2; D gene uncertain. The CDR3 spans 12 residues. Deletions cut 2 bases from V and 8 bases from J, with 7 bases between. CDR1 and CDR2 (germline): SGHRS, YFSETQ. The CDR3 sequence is CASSFAAGELFF. CDR3 in DNA: TGCGCCAGCAGCTTCGCGGCGGGGGAGCTGTTTTTT.

The CDR3 region has the DNA TGTGCCAGCAGTAGCTACAGGGATTCAGAGCAGTACTTC. It is translated as CASSSYRDSEQYF. V usage is TRBV2 and J usage is TRBJ2-7, with D maybe TRBD1 (6 bases). Per the germline V gene, CDR1 is SNHLY and CDR2 is FYNNEI. The germline V and J ends were trimmed by 5 bases and 7 bases, with 15 bases remaining between them. CDR3 length equals 13 residues.

V usage is TRBV3-1 (or the pseudogene TRBV3-2) and J usage is TRBJ2-2; 12 positions match TRBD2. The V segment lost 2 bases and the J segment 0 bases; nucleotides outside the gene matches: 4. This CDR3 comprises 18 residues. Germline CDR1 reads LGHDT; CDR2 reads YNNKEL (reference sequence). The CDR3 loop is CASSQQTSGGPNTGELFF. CDR3 sequence (DNA): TGTGCCAGCAGCCAACAGACTAGCGGGGGACCGAACACCGGGGAGCTGTTTTTT.

J is TRBJ2-3 and V is TRBV28; TRBD2 matches 13 bases. Germline loops: CDR1 MDHEN, CDR2 SYDVKM. V was pared by 7 bases and J by 5 bases, with 3 bases of the junction left unmatched. The CDR3 totals 14 residues. The CDR3 protein is CASKLAGGRDTQYF. In DNA form, the CDR3 reads TGTGCCAGCAAACTAGCGGGGGGGCGAGATACGCAGTATTTT.

The V gene is TRBV6-5, the J gene TRBJ1-5; D ambiguous. The germline V gene encodes CDR1 MNHEY and CDR2 SVGAGI. Between the trimmed V and J ends, which lost 6 bases and 6 bases, there was a span of 9 bases. The CDR3 covers 12 residues. CDR3 nucleotides: TGTGCCAGCAGCCCGGAGGTTCAGCCCCAGCATTTT. It yields the protein CASSPEVQPQHF.

The chain is built from TRBV30 and TRBJ1-1; the D is unclear. This CDR3 has 14 residues. CDR1 and CDR2 from the germline V gene are GTSNPN and SVGIG (reference sequence). Trimming removed 2 bases at V and 7 bases at J, with 17 bases between. The CDR3 loop reads CAWSPSGFGNEAFF. CDR3 bases: TGTGCCTGGAGTCCGTCTGGTTTCGGGAATGAAGCTTTCTTT.

This chain links TRBV5-5 with TRBJ2-1, with 9 positions matching TRBD1. Trimming removed 0 bases from V and 9 bases from J; junction bases left unmatched: 4. The CDR3 is 14 amino acids. The germline CDR1 and CDR2 sequences are SGHKS and YYEKEE (reference sequence). The CDR3 bases are TGTGCCAGCAGCTTGGACAGGGGGCTTGGTGAGCAGTTCTTC. This codes for CASSLDRGLGEQFF.

Turning to this clone: Other nucleotide sequences in the sample specify the same CDR3. The gene calls are TRBV27 and TRBJ2-5; 12 bases fit TRBD1. Germline-derived CDR1 and CDR2 are MNHEY and SMNVEV (reference sequence). This CDR3 region has 15 residues. The V and J ends lost 4 bases and 5 bases, in that order; junction bases with no gene match: 5. Here the CDR3 DNA reads TGTGCCAGCAGTTCAGGGACAGGGGGCGCGGAGACCCAGTACTTC. Its translation: CASSSGTGGAETQYF.

The CDR3 DNA follows: TGTGCCAGCAAGGGGGACCGCTCCTATAATTCACCCCTCCACTTT. Encoded protein: CASKGDRSYNSPLHF. J is TRBJ1-6 and V is TRBV2, with D possibly matching TRBD1 (6 bases). Trimming pared 7 bases from V and 0 bases from J, leaving 10 bases between. Germline loops: CDR1 SNHLY, CDR2 FYNNEI. This CDR3 spans 15 amino acids.

This clone appeared once. This rearrangement joins TRBV27 to TRBJ2-7, with 8 nucleotides matching TRBD2. CDR3 length: 14 amino acids. The germline V gene encodes CDR1 MNHEY and CDR2 SMNVEV (reference sequence). The J segment lost 4 bases and the V segment lost 2 bases, leaving 4 bases of the junction unmatched. This CDR3 is CASSLGAGGYEQYF. DNA for the CDR3: TGTGCCAGCAGTTTAGGGGCGGGGGGATACGAGCAGTACTTC.

The V and J genes are TRBV29-1 and TRBJ2-1; TRBD1 matches 7 bases. Germline-derived CDR1 and CDR2 are SQVTM and ANQGSEA. V shed 6 bases, J shed 5 bases, and the junction held 1 base outside the gene matches. There are 11 residues in the CDR3. The CDR3 loop reads CSVTGDNEQFF. The CDR3 bases are TGCAGCGTCACAGGGGACAATGAGCAGTTCTTC.

This chain connects TRBV7-2 to TRBJ2-5; D is possibly TRBD2 (5 bases). The ends were cut back, 2 bases at V and 2 bases at J, with 12 bases in the middle. Germline loops: CDR1 SGHTA, CDR2 FQGNSA. The CDR3 spans 15 residues. CDR3 DNA: TGTGCCAGCAGCTTATTAGGGAGTCGACAAGAGACCCAGTACTTC. It yields the protein CASSLLGSRQETQYF.

This chain uses TRBV6-4 with TRBJ2-3; no reliable D call. Looked up from germline, CDR1 is MRHNA and CDR2 is SNTAGT. The CDR3 spans 12 residues. Trimming removed 0 bases from V and 6 bases from J, with 4 bases in between. The CDR3 loop reads CASSDSGDTQYF. In nucleotides, the CDR3 is TGTGCCAGCAGTGACTCCGGTGATACGCAGTATTTT.

The chain recombines TRBV5-4 with TRBJ2-5; 7 nucleotides line up with TRBD1. This CDR3 has 14 residues. V trimming: 4 bases; J trimming: 5 bases; junction bases outside the gene matches: 8. CDR1 and CDR2 from the germline V gene are SGHNT and YYREEE (reference sequence). The CDR3: CASSPARGPETQYF. The CDR3 coding sequence is TGTGCCAGCAGCCCCGCGAGGGGGCCGGAGACCCAGTACTTC. The whole variable domain, filled in from reference TRBV5-4 and TRBJ2-5, reads ETGVTQSPTHLIKTRGQQVTLRCSSQSGHNTVSWYQQALGQGPQFIFQYYREEENGRGNFPPRFSGLQFPNYSSELNVNALELDDSALYLCASSPARGPETQYFGPGTRLLVL.

The chain couples TRBV9 to TRBJ1-6, with D uncertain. Germline V gives CDR1 SGDLS, CDR2 YYNGEE. This CDR3 is 14 amino acids long. The V gene lost 1 base and the J gene lost 6 bases, with 8 bases spanning the gap. The CDR3 is CASSVPGINSPLHF. The CDR3 DNA sequence: TGTGCCAGCAGCGTACCGGGAATTAATTCACCCCTCCACTTT.

The rearrangement joins TRBV12-3 or TRBV12-4 to TRBJ1-2, with D maybe TRBD1 (5 bases). The CDR3 length is 13 residues. V shed 6 bases and J shed 6 bases, with 14 bases lying between them. The chain's CDR3 is CASRSTGFHGYTF. In DNA, the CDR3 is TGTGCCAGCAGAAGCACAGGCTTTCATGGCTACACCTTC.

This chain connects TRBV7-8 to TRBJ1-2, with 7 bases identical to TRBD1. CDR3 length equals 12 residues. CDR1 and CDR2 from the germline V gene are SGHVS and FQNEAQ. The V and J ends lost 5 bases and 7 bases, in that order; junction bases with no gene match: 4. The CDR3: CASSIGTAGYTF. CDR3 nucleotide sequence: TGTGCCAGCAGCATTGGGACAGCTGGCTACACCTTC.

V usage is TRBV28 and J usage is TRBJ2-7, with 11 bases matching TRBD2. The CDR3 sequence is 14 residues long. J lost 2 bases, V lost 5 bases, and 2 bases had no gene match. The germline V gene has CDR1 MDHEN and CDR2 SYDVKM. CDR3 DNA: TGTGCCAGCAGTGTAGCGGGGGGGACCTACGAGCAGTACTTC. Encoded protein: CASSVAGGTYEQYF.

This clone was counted a single time. The chain carries TRBV14 and TRBJ2-7; a weak D match, TRBD2 (6 bases). The V end was cut by 4 bases, the J end by 6 bases, with 7 bases between. Germline V gene lookup returns CDR1 SGHDN and CDR2 FVKESK. This CDR3 region has 11 residues. DNA for the CDR3: TGTGCCAGCAGCCGGGGGGTCGAGCAGTACTTC. Protein product: CASSRGVEQYF.

The chain combines TRBV27 with TRBJ2-5; 11 bases are shared with TRBD2. The germline V gene has CDR1 MNHEY and CDR2 SMNVEV (reference sequence). V was clipped by 6 bases and J by 1 base; unmatched bases: 10. The CDR3 loop spans 17 amino acids. In DNA form, the CDR3 reads TGTGCCAGCAGCGTGAACCCGACTAGCGGGGCCCAAGAGACCCAGTACTTC. Translation gives CASSVNPTSGAQETQYF.

This clone has more than one count but fewer than ten. The sample has other DNA sequences that encode this CDR3 too. The chain carries TRBV5-1 and TRBJ1-6; D may be TRBD1 (5 bases). Germline CDR1 is SGHRS and CDR2 is YFSETQ. The V gene lost 4 bases and the J gene lost 9 bases, with 17 bases spanning the gap. The CDR3 consists of 15 residues. Written as DNA, the CDR3 is TGCGCCAGCAGCCTGAAGGGGCAGGGCGGTTCACCCCTCCACTTT. It yields the protein CASSLKGQGGSPLHF. Variable domain in full (rest from reference TRBV5-1 and TRBJ1-6): KAGVTQTPRYLIKTRGQQVTLSCSPISGHRSVSWYQQTPGQGLQFLFEYFSETQRNKGNFPGRFSGRQFSNSRSEMNVSTLELGDSALYLCASSLKGQGGSPLHFGNGTRLTVT.

V and J are TRBV7-8 and TRBJ2-5, with TRBD2 as a possible D gene (7 bases). Trimming stripped 4 bases from V and 6 bases from J, with 21 bases between. CDR1 and CDR2 from the germline V gene are SGHVS and FQNEAQ. The CDR3 totals 16 residues. CDR3 sequence reads: CASSSFRGGGIQTQYF. In DNA, the CDR3 is TGTGCCAGCAGCTCCTTCCGAGGGGGGGGCATCCAGACCCAGTACTTC.